This T cell receptor beta chain was documented in a study of blood T cells in healthy people across ages. Notes on the study in general: One million T cells yielded diversity estimates that were considered underestimates.

The second PCR ran roughly 7 to 12 cycles with a sample-barcoded 5' primer and J-beta primers. Unique molecular identifiers of 12 random nucleotides labeled each cDNA. TCRdb re-called the 5' RACE reads through MiXCR, storing one row per CDR3 protein. The sample lists 550,000 to 700,000 distinct CDR3 sequences, 25% to 30% seen once, with around 20% in the top ten. This clonotype was detected a few times. The antigen is unknown. This CDR3 region has 10 residues. Germline values: CDR1 DFQATT, CDR2 SNEGSKA (reference sequence). The rearrangement uses TRBV20-1 and TRBJ2-5; D ambiguous. The J call may be faulty, since TRBJ2-7 better matches the DNA end. Sequencing input: blood. The receptor was isolated from a woman between 65 and 79 years old in good health. The CDR3 spells CSAASYEQYF. CDR3 nucleotides: TGCAGTGCCGCGTCCTACGAGCAGTACTTC.